Below are 26 T cell receptor beta chains sequenced from a single sample in a study of cytomegalovirus exposure and HLA in healthy donors. Only in-frame clones appear in the TCRdb table, and some are missing; sequencing was by immunoSEQ multiplex PCR. The sample has fewer than 200,000 clones, about 89% seen once; the top ten hold 2.7%. Source material: PBMCs. Receptor source: a man aged 18 to 29 in good health and CMV-seropositive.

The chain uses TRBV9 and TRBJ2-3; TRBD1 might be the D (6 bases). CDR1 is SGDLS, CDR2 YYNGEE, per germline. Trimming shortened V by 4 bases and J by 8 bases, and 20 bases separated the two germline ends. This CDR3 has 15 residues. CDR3 residues: CASSPPGTEQGTQYF. CDR3 sequence (DNA): TGTGCCAGCAGCCCCCCCGGGACGGAACAGGGTACGCAGTATTTT. The whole variable domain, filled in from reference TRBV9 and TRBJ2-3, reads DSGVTQTPKHLITATGQRVTLRCSPRSGDLSVYWYQQSLDQGLQFLIQYYNGEERAKGNILERFSAQQFPDLHSELNLSSLELGDSALYFCASSPPGTEQGTQYFGPGTRLTVL.

The chain carries TRBV15 and TRBJ1-2, with a tentative D call TRBD1 (6 bases). The length of the CDR3 is 14 residues. CDR1 and CDR2 from the germline V gene are LNHNV and YYDKDF (reference sequence). Trimming removed 0 bases from V and 7 bases from J, with 12 bases in between. For the CDR3, the DNA is TGTGCCACCAGCAGAGAGGGCAGGGGTGGTGGCTACACCTTC. Residues: CATSREGRGGGYTF.

This chain joins TRBV7-8 and TRBJ2-2, with TRBD1 identical over 10 bases. Unmatched junction bases numbered 5, after V lost 5 bases and J lost 8 bases. The CDR3 is made up of 14 amino acids. Germline CDR1 is SGHVS and CDR2 is FQNEAQ. CDR3 coding DNA: TGTGCCAGCAGCAAAAGACAGGGGGCGGGGGAGCTGTTTTTT. It specifies CASSKRQGAGELFF.

This clone was found a few times. The chain uses TRBV27 and TRBJ1-2; tentatively, D is TRBD1 (5 bases). Germline lookup yields CDR1 MNHEY and CDR2 SMNVEV (reference sequence). The CDR3 has 14 amino acids. Trimming stripped 0 bases from V and 4 bases from J, with 9 bases between. The CDR3 protein is CASSLSRGSYGYTF. In nucleotides, the CDR3 is TGTGCCAGCAGTTTATCTCGGGGGAGCTATGGCTACACCTTC.

V gene TRBV5-1 combines with J gene TRBJ2-3, with 8 bases matching TRBD2. The CDR3 is 15 residues long. In germline, CDR1 is SGHRS, CDR2 YFSETQ. V lost 4 bases to trimming and J lost 4 bases; unmatched junction nucleotides: 8. DNA for the CDR3: TGCGCCAGCAGCGTTAGCGGGATCGGCCCAGATACGCAGTATTTT. It translates to CASSVSGIGPDTQYF.

The genes are TRBV5-1 and TRBJ1-3; D possibly corresponds to TRBD1 (6 bases). The germline gives CDR1 SGHRS, CDR2 YFSETQ. The CDR3 extends over 13 amino acids. V was pared by 4 bases and J by 8 bases, with 13 bases between. The CDR3 loop is CASSIKQGDTIYF. The CDR3 DNA reads as TGCGCCAGCAGCATAAAACAGGGTGACACCATATATTTT.

This chain uses TRBV11-3 with TRBJ2-7; D ambiguous. This CDR3 has 12 residues. Trimming stripped 11 bases from V and 2 bases from J, with 13 bases between. Germline lookup yields CDR1 SGHNT and CDR2 YENEEA. As DNA, the CDR3 is TGTGCCGCGGCGGCTAGAGCCTACGAGCAGTACTTC. Encoded protein: CAAAARAYEQYF. The full variable domain, its missing parts supplied by reference TRBV11-3 and TRBJ2-7, is EAGVVQSPRYKIIEKKQPVAFWCNPISGHNTLYWYLQNLGQGPELLIRYENEEAVDDSQLPKDRFSAERLKGVDSTLKIQPAELGDSAVYLCAAAARAYEQYFGPGTRLTVT.

The gene calls are TRBV7-9 and TRBJ2-7, with 8 positions matching TRBD2. The CDR3 runs to 12 residues. V lost 4 bases to trimming and J lost 6 bases; unmatched junction nucleotides: 2. CDR1 is SEHNR, CDR2 FQNEAQ, per germline (reference sequence). The CDR3 here is CASSSGGAEQYF. CDR3 sequence (DNA): TGTGCCAGCAGCTCGGGGGGGGCCGAGCAGTACTTC.

The genes are TRBV10-3 and TRBJ2-5; possible D gene TRBD2, 6 bases. The CDR3 has 13 amino acids. Germline CDR1 ENHRY, CDR2 SYGVKD. V was clipped by 7 bases and J by 4 bases, with 13 bases between them. In DNA form, the CDR3 reads TGTGCCATCAACGATGGAGGGGTAGAGACCCAGTACTTC. It is translated as CAINDGGVETQYF.

V usage is TRBV18 and J usage is TRBJ2-7; 8 nucleotides agree with TRBD2. The J segment lost 2 bases and the V segment lost 3 bases, leaving 6 bases of the junction unmatched. This CDR3 spans 15 amino acids. Germline assignment: CDR1 KGHSH and CDR2 LQKENI. CDR3 amino acids: CASSPSGRSPYEQYF. The CDR3 DNA is TGTGCCAGCTCACCGAGCGGGAGATCGCCCTACGAGCAGTACTTC.

This chain connects TRBV4-3 to TRBJ1-6, with 11 bases aligning to TRBD1. Germline CDR1 LGHNA, CDR2 YSLEER. This CDR3 contains 15 residues. Trimming cost V 0 bases and J 9 bases; bases outside gene matches: 1. CDR3 residues: CASSQEGTGGSPLHF. Written as DNA, the CDR3 is TGCGCCAGCAGCCAAGAGGGGACAGGGGGTTCACCCCTCCACTTT.

The chain is built from TRBV6-1 and TRBJ2-1; unclear D gene. Trimming shortened V by 2 bases and J by 6 bases, and 8 bases separated the two germline ends. Germline assignment: CDR1 MNHNS and CDR2 SASEGT. CDR3 length equals 13 residues. The CDR3 DNA is TGTGCCAGCAGTGAATCGAGCGCCAATGAGCAGTTCTTC. Its protein is CASSESSANEQFF.

V usage is TRBV4-2 and J usage is TRBJ1-1; D gene uncertain. Deletions cut 0 bases from V and 7 bases from J, with 9 bases between. The CDR3 totals 13 residues. The germline gives CDR1 LGHNA, CDR2 YNFKEQ. In DNA, the CDR3 is TGTGCCAGCAGCCAAGATTCTGTCGGTGAAGCTTTCTTT. Translating it yields CASSQDSVGEAFF.

The rearrangement uses TRBV19 and TRBJ1-4; D remains unclear. V shed 1 base and J shed 2 bases, with 5 bases lying between them. The germline V gene has CDR1 LNHDA and CDR2 SQIVND (reference sequence). The CDR3 contains 14 residues. The CDR3 sequence is CASSIGTTNEKLFF. The CDR3 DNA is TGTGCCAGTAGTATAGGGACTACTAATGAAAAACTGTTTTTT.

The chain links TRBV19 to TRBJ1-6; tentative D call: TRBD1 (6 bases). This CDR3 is 16 amino acids long. The V end lost 4 bases, the J end lost 8 bases, and 18 bases lay between the germline ends. Germline V gene sequence: CDR1 LNHDA, CDR2 SQIVND (reference sequence). The CDR3 DNA reads as TGTGCCAGTAGTACCCGGCGTACAGGGTTCTATTCACCCCTCCACTTT. Translated, it gives CASSTRRTGFYSPLHF. Complete variable domain (other parts from reference TRBV19 and TRBJ1-6): DGGITQSPKYLFRKEGQNVTLSCEQNLNHDAMYWYRQDPGQGLRLIYYSQIVNDFQKGDIAEGYSVSREKKESFPLTVTSAQKNPTAFYLCASSTRRTGFYSPLHFGNGTRLTVT.

A single count supports this clone. This sequence joins TRBV11-3 and TRBJ1-1, with 8 bases aligning to TRBD1. With 8 bases clipped from V and 4 bases from J, the junction kept 3 bases outside the gene matches. Per germline, CDR1 SGHNT and CDR2 YENEEA. This CDR3 comprises 12 residues. The CDR3 DNA sequence: TGTGCCAGCCAGGGGGCGAGCACTGAAGCTTTCTTT. This sequence encodes CASQGASTEAFF. Based on the CDR3 plus reference TRBV11-3 and TRBJ1-1, the full variable domain is EAGVVQSPRYKIIEKKQPVAFWCNPISGHNTLYWYLQNLGQGPELLIRYENEEAVDDSQLPKDRFSAERLKGVDSTLKIQPAELGDSAVYLCASQGASTEAFFGQGTRLTVV.

The chain has TRBV6-5 and TRBJ2-5; D gene unclear. Germline V lookup: CDR1 MNHEY, CDR2 SVGAGI. This CDR3 contains 11 residues. Trimming took off 4 bases at V and 6 bases at J, with 6 bases between the two ends. The CDR3 spells CASSFEKTQYF. The CDR3 DNA follows: TGTGCCAGCAGTTTCGAGAAGACCCAGTACTTC.

CDR3 sequence: CASTRGLAGGKETQYF. The CDR3 DNA sequence: TGTGCCAGCACCCGTGGGCTAGCGGGAGGGAAAGAGACCCAGTACTTC. The chain employs TRBV7-2 and TRBJ2-5; 12 positions agree with TRBD2. The CDR3 consists of 16 residues. The V and J ends lost 7 bases and 3 bases, in that order; junction bases with no gene match: 9. Germline CDR1 SGHTA, CDR2 FQGNSA.

The chain links TRBV30 to TRBJ2-5; 7 positions agree with TRBD2. V dropped 3 bases and J dropped 5; count of bases not matched to a gene: 6. This CDR3 region has 13 residues. CDR1 GTSNPN and CDR2 SVGIG come from the germline V gene (reference sequence). The CDR3 loop is CAWSPTSAETQYF. CDR3 DNA sequence: TGTGCCTGGAGCCCCACTAGCGCGGAGACCCAGTACTTC.

The J gene is TRBJ1-3, the V gene TRBV18; weak D call: TRBD1 (6 bases). V lost 3 bases, J lost 7 bases, and 13 bases lay in between. There are 14 residues in the CDR3. The germline CDR1 and CDR2 sequences are KGHSH and LQKENI. CDR3 region: CASSPNRDLNTIYF. The CDR3 DNA follows: TGTGCCAGCTCACCTAACAGGGATCTGAACACCATATATTTT.

This chain joins TRBV18 and TRBJ2-5; D might be TRBD1 (5 bases). The CDR3 sequence is 15 residues long. V was clipped by 0 bases and J by 4 bases, with 12 bases between them. Germline lookup yields CDR1 KGHSH and CDR2 LQKENI. For the CDR3, the DNA is TGTGCCAGCTCACCACCGGGAAGGGGCGGAGAGACCCAGTACTTC. Translated: CASSPPGRGGETQYF.

This clone was counted once. V and J are TRBV9 and TRBJ2-3; 9 bases fit TRBD2. The CDR3 runs to 16 residues. Germline CDR1 SGDLS, CDR2 YYNGEE. V was pared by 3 bases and J by 0 bases, with 5 bases of the junction left unmatched. The CDR3 nucleotides are TGTGCCAGCAGCGAGGGACTAGCTATTAGCACAGATACGCAGTATTTT. It codes for CASSEGLAISTDTQYF. The complete variable domain, with remaining parts taken from reference TRBV9 and TRBJ2-3, reads DSGVTQTPKHLITATGQRVTLRCSPRSGDLSVYWYQQSLDQGLQFLIQYYNGEERAKGNILERFSAQQFPDLHSELNLSSLELGDSALYFCASSEGLAISTDTQYFGPGTRLTVL.

This chain joins TRBV7-2 and TRBJ1-4; 7 nucleotides agree with TRBD1. The V and J ends lost 5 bases and 3 bases, in that order; junction bases with no gene match: 6. This CDR3 has 15 amino acids. Germline loops: CDR1 SGHTA, CDR2 FQGNSA. The CDR3 DNA is TGTGCCAGCAGCCCTAACAGGGGACCTAATGAAAAACTGTTTTTT. This gives the protein CASSPNRGPNEKLFF.

This clone came up a few times. The gene calls are TRBV6-5 and TRBJ1-2; tentative D call: TRBD1 (5 bases). Germline CDR1 MNHEY, CDR2 SVGAGI. Between the trimmed V and J ends, which lost 7 bases and 4 bases, there was a span of 7 bases. The length of the CDR3 is 11 residues. The CDR3 here is CASTDSYGYTF. DNA of the CDR3: TGTGCCAGCACCGACAGCTATGGCTACACCTTC.

The chain employs TRBV7-6 and TRBJ2-7; 9 nucleotides line up with TRBD2. Germline CDR1 SGHVS, CDR2 FNYEAQ. V lost 5 bases, J lost 4 bases, and 9 bases stayed unmatched. This CDR3 is 15 amino acids long. CDR3 protein: CASSGIAGATYEQYF. CDR3 in DNA: TGTGCCAGCAGCGGTATAGCGGGAGCGACGTACGAGCAGTACTTC.

This chain joins TRBV7-6 and TRBJ2-7; maybe TRBD1 (6 bases). Per the germline V gene, CDR1 is SGHVS and CDR2 is FNYEAQ. V shed 1 base and J shed 3 bases, with 13 bases lying between them. This CDR3 comprises 15 residues. Here the CDR3 DNA reads TGTGCCAGCAGCTTAGGGGGGCAGGGAGACTACGAGCAGTACTTC. Its translation is CASSLGGQGDYEQYF.